This T cell receptor (beta chain) was profiled in a study of blood T cell repertoires in COVID-19 (dated by TCRdb to the early 2020s). For context, the study as a whole: Samples covering the acute and convalescent phases of COVID-19 were provided by collaborators in the United States, Italy and Spain. The material from the prospective study consisted of cDNA or gDNA derived from T cells, B-cell-depleted T cells, or PBMCs. Subjects who had been exposed to COVID-19, were actively infected with it, or had recovered from it provided the deeply sampled blood TCRbeta repertoires that made up the dataset. A freely available public database, intended as a resource for researchers studying the immune response to SARS-CoV-2, is where the repertoires were released. Samples were obtained from the ongoing ImmuneRACE study (first 160 participants) and from about 1,300 subjects provided by 6 global collaborators. The sample metadata nearly always contained a de-identified subject ID, COVID-19 status, age in years and sex. Where available, HLA class I and class II types were taken from metadata supplied by the sample provider and were not determined by assay-based typing.

Points on this clone: It has no known antigen specificity. Compared with germline, one end of the junction differs, possibly owing to a read error.

TCRbeta CDR3 regions were amplified from genomic DNA by means of the immunoSEQ Assay, a bias-controlled multiplex PCR. As for the authors' bioinformatics: The number of nucleated cells in each sample was estimated by amplification of reference gene primers within the assay. Sequence reads were collapsed and filtered to measure the absolute abundance of every unique TCRbeta CDR3 rearrangement. For each sample, productive Simpson clonality was calculated as the square root of Simpson's diversity index over productive rearrangements. As stored in TCRdb, this immuneACCESS dataset retains in-frame rearrangements with V and J assigned. A fraction of the clones does not appear; measured against another copy, unresolved V genes explain less than half of the discrepancy, and the remainder lacks a known reason. V, J and clone size reflect that table, while D and trimming were determined from the DNA. The sample data list around 370,000 clones, and around nine tenths of these were observed just once. Around 3.3% of the sample comes from the top ten.

What the work shows at the level of the full study, not this receptor alone: Clinical and demographic metadata were provided uncurated, with the amount varying by source and participant.

The germline V gene supplies CDR1 SGHVS and CDR2 FQNEAQ. The cysteine opens and the phenylalanine closes a CDR3 of 14 amino acids. Only the CDR3 portion is preserved as DNA: 42 bases, with reading frame beginning at the first base. A second Seattle source provided samples from volunteer blood donors who had recovered from COVID-19. Whole blood was collected in K2EDTA tubes by collaborating institutions according to the institutions' own protocols. For TCRbeta analysis, collaborator samples were shipped as frozen whole blood, as isolated PBMCs, or as DNA extracted from either sample type. The specimen sequenced was peripheral blood. The receptor was derived from a woman aged 18-29 years who had recovered from COVID-19. Recombination linked TRBV7-8 to TRBJ2-3; 10 bases in the middle match TRBD2. The CDR3 here reads CASSIAGGKNTQYF. The DNA sequence is as follows: TGTGCCAGCAGCATAGCGGGAGGTAAAAATACGCAGTATTTT.